This T cell receptor beta chain was observed in a study of blood T cell repertoires in COVID-19. The CDR3 contains 13 residues. Trimming stripped 4 bases from V and 4 bases from J, with 10 bases between. Germline CDR1 reads SNHLY; CDR2 reads FYNNEI. Clones were read by immunoSEQ multiplex PCR, and TCRdb kept only the in-frame ones, dropping some. The table has nearly 200,000 clones, 89% seen once; the top ten hold around 8.4%. The sequence was collected from a young woman who had recovered from COVID-19. This chain uses TRBV2 with TRBJ2-5, with D uncertain. The source material was PBMCs or T cells enriched from blood (not recorded which). CDR3 region: CASSVGVRETQYF. The CDR3 coding sequence is TGTGCCAGCAGTGTAGGAGTAAGAGAGACCCAGTACTTC. Complete variable domain (other parts from reference TRBV2 and TRBJ2-5): EPEVTQTPSHQVTQMGQEVILRCVPISNHLYFYWYRQILGQKVEFLVSFYNNEISEKSEIFDDQFSVERPDGSNFTLKIRSTKLEDSAMYFCASSVGVRETQYFGPGTRLLVL.